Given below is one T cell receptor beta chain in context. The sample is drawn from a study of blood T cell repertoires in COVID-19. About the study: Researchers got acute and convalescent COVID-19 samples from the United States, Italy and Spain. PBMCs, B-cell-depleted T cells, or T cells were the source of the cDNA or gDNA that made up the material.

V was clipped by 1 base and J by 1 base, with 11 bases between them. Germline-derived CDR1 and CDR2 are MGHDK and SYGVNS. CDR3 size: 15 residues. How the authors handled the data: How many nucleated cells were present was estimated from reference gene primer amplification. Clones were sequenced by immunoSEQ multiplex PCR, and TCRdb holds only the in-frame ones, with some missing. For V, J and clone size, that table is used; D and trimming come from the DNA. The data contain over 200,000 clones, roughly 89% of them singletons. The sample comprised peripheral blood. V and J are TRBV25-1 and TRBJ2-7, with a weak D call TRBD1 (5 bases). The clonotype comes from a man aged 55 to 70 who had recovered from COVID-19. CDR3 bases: TGTGCCAGCAGTGAATCTAAGGGGATATCCTACGAGCAGTACTTC. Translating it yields CASSESKGISYEQYF.